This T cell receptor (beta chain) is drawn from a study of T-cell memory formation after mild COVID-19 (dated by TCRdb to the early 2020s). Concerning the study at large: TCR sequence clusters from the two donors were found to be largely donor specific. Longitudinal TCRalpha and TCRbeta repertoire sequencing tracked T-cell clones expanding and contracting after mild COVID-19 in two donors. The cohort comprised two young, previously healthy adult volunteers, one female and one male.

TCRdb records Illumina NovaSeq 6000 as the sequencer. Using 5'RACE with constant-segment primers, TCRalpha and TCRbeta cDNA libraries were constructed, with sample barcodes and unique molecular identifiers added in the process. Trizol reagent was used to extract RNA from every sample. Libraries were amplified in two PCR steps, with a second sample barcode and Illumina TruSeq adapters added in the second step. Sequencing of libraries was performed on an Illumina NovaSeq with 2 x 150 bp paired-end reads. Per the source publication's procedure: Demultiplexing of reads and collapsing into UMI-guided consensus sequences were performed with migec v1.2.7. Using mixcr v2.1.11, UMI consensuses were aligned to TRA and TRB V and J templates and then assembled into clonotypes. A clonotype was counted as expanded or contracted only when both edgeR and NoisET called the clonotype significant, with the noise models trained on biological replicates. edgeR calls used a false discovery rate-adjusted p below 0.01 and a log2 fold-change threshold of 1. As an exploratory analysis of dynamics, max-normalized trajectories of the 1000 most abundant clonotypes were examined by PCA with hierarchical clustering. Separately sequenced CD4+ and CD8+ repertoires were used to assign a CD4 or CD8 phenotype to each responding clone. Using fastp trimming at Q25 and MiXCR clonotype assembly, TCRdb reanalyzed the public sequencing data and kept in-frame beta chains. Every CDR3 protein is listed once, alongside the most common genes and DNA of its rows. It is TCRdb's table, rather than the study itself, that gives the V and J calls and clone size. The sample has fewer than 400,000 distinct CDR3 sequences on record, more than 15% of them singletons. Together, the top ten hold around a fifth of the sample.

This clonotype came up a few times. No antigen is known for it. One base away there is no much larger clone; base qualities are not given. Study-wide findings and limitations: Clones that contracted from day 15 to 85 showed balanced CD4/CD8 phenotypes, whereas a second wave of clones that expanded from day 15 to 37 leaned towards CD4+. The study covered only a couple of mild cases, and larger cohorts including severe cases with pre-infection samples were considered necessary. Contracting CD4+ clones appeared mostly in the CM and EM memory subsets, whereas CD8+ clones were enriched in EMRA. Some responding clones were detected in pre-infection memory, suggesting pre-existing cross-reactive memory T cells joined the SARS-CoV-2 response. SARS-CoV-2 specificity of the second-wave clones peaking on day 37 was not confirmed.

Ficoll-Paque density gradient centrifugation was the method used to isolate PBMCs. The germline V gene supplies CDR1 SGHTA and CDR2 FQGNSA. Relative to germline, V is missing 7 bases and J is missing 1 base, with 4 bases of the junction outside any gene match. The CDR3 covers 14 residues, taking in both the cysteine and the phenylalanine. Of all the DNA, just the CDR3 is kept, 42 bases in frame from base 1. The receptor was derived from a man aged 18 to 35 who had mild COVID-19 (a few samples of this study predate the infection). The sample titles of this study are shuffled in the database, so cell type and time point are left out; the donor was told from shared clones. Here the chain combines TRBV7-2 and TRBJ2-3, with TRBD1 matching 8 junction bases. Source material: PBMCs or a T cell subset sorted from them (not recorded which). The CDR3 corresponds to CASTRGQGTDTQYF. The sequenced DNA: TGTGCCAGCACGCGGGGACAGGGCACAGATACGCAGTATTTT. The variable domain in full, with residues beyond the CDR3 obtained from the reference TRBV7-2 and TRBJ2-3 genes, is GAGVSQSPSNKVTEKGKDVELRCDPISGHTALYWYRQSLGQGLEFLIYFQGNSAPDKSGLPSDRFSAERTGGSVSTLTIQRTQQEDSAVYLCASTRGQGTDTQYFGPGTRLTVL.